These 2 T cell receptor beta chains share one sample of origin, sequenced in a study of T cells after yellow fever vaccination. TCRdb itself ran the 5' RACE reads through MiXCR, one entry per CDR3 protein. The sample includes some 500,000 distinct CDR3 sequences, approximately 12% seen only once; the top ten take 11% to 15%. The sequencing used PBMCs, collected on the day of the yellow fever booster vaccination. The receptors originated from a man aged 30 to 45 who received the YFV17D yellow fever vaccine.

This clonotype came up a few times. The gene calls are TRBV28 and TRBJ2-7; D is possibly TRBD2 (5 bases). Looked up from germline, CDR1 is MDHEN and CDR2 is SYDVKM. The CDR3 consists of 14 residues. The V and J ends lost 8 bases and 2 bases respectively, with 16 bases between them. CDR3 protein: CASSLPGYAYEQYF. The CDR3 nucleotides read TGTGCCAGCTCCCTCCCGGGATACGCCTACGAGCAGTACTTC.

The chain links TRBV6-5 to TRBJ1-6; 9 bases agree with TRBD1. The length of the CDR3 is 15 residues. Trimming cost V 2 bases and J 7 bases; bases outside gene matches: 3. Germline V gene sequence: CDR1 MNHEY, CDR2 SVGAGI. As DNA, the CDR3 is TGTGCCAGCAGTTACCGGGACAGGGTCAATTCACCCCTCCACTTT. This gives the protein CASSYRDRVNSPLHF.